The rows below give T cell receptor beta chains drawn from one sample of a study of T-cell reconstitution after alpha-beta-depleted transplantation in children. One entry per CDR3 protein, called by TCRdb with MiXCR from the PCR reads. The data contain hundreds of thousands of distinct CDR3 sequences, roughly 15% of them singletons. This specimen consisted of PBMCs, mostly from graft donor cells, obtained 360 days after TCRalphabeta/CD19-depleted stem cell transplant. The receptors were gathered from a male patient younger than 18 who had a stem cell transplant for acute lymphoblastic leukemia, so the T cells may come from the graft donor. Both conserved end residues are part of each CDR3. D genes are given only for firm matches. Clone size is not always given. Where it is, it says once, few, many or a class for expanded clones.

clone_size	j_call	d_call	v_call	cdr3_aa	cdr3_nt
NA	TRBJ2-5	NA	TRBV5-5	CASSLDPPETQYF	TGTGCCAGCAGCTTGGATCCCCCAGAGACCCAGTACTTC
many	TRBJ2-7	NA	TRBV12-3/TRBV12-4	CASSLGIYPYEQYF	TGTGCCAGCAGTCTCGGTATATATCCCTACGAGCAGTACTTC
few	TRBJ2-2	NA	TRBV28	CASSLRVNVPGELFF	TGTGCCAGCAGTTTAAGGGTCAATGTCCCCGGGGAGCTGTTTTTT
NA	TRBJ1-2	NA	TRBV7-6	CASSSGLGNYGYTF	TGTGCCAGCAGCTCAGGACTGGGGAACTATGGCTACACCTTC
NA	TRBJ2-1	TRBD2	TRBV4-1	CASSQDVAGSYNEQFF	TGCGCCAGCAGCCAAGATGTAGCGGGATCCTACAATGAGCAGTTCTTC
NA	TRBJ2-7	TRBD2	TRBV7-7	CASSDGTSGRTTYEQYF	TGTGCCAGCAGCGATGGGACTAGCGGGAGGACCACCTACGAGCAGTACTTC
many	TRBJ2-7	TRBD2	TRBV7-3	CASSPPGLVPSEQYF	TGTGCCAGCAGCCCTCCGGGACTAGTCCCTTCCGAGCAGTACTTC
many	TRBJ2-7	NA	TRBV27	CASAPREMANEQYF	TGTGCCAGCGCGCCCCGGGAGATGGCGAACGAGCAGTACTTC
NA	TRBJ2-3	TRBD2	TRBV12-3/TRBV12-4	CASSQPSGRAWSTDTQYF	TGTGCCAGCAGCCAACCTAGCGGGAGGGCCTGGAGCACAGATACGCAGTATTTT
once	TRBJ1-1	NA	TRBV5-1	CASSFGDGRTNTEAFF	TGCGCCAGCAGCTTTGGCGATGGCAGGACGAACACTGAAGCTTTCTTT
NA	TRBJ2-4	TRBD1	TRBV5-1	CASSFRGSLAKNIQYF	TGCGCCAGCAGCTTCAGGGGGTCCCTAGCCAAAAACATTCAGTACTTC
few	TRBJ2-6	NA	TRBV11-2	CASRSPRSGANVLTF	TGTGCCAGCAGATCTCCCCGTTCTGGGGCCAACGTCCTGACTTTC
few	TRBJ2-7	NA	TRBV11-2	CASSFVIDPYEQYF	TGTGCCAGCAGCTTCGTAATAGATCCCTACGAGCAGTACTTC
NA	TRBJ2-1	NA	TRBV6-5	CASSYRHPNEQFF	TGTGCCAGCAGTTACCGGCACCCCAATGAGCAGTTCTTC
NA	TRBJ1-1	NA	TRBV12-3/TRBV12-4	CASNPSNTEAFF	TGTGCCAGCAATCCATCGAACACTGAAGCTTTCTTT
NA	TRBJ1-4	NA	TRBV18	CASSPTIVEKLFF	TGTGCCAGCTCACCTACGATTGTTGAAAAACTGTTTTTT
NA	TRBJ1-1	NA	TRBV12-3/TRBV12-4	CASSLGRVPTEAFF	TGTGCCAGCAGTTTAGGCAGGGTACCCACTGAAGCTTTCTTT
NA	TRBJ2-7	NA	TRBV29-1	CSVERALPGDEQYF	TGCAGCGTTGAAAGGGCCCTACCAGGCGACGAGCAGTACTTC
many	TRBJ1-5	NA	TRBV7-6	CASSLAPSGASNQPQHF	TGTGCCAGCAGCTTAGCCCCCTCAGGGGCGAGCAATCAGCCCCAGCATTTT
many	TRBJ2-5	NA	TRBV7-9	CASSPGWETQYF	TGTGCCAGCAGCCCTGGGTGGGAGACCCAGTACTTC
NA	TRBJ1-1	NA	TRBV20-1	CSARGPQPTEAFF	TGCAGTGCTCGGGGCCCGCAGCCCACTGAAGCTTTCTTT
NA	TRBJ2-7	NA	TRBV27	CASKNLGTYSYEQYF	TGTGCCAGCAAGAACCTCGGGACCTATTCCTACGAGCAGTACTTC
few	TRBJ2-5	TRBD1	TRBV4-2	CASSLRGPLETQYF	TGTGCCAGCAGCCTCAGGGGGCCTCTGGAGACCCAGTACTTC
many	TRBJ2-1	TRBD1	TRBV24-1	CATSEGGTGEDEQFF	TGTGCCACCAGTGAGGGTGGGACAGGGGAGGATGAGCAGTTCTTC
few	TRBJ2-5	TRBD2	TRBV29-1	CSVDTSAFQETQYF	TGCAGCGTTGATACTAGCGCGTTCCAAGAGACCCAGTACTTC
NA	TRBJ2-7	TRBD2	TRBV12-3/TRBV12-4	CASMREGPSYEQYF	TGTGCCAGCATGCGGGAGGGCCCTTCCTACGAGCAGTACTTC
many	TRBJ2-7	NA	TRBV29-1	CSVEEALSYEQYF	TGCAGCGTTGAAGAGGCCTTGTCCTACGAGCAGTACTTC
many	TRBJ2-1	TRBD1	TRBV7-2	CASSLGQGVVNEQFF	TGTGCCAGCAGCTTAGGGCAGGGGGTGGTCAATGAGCAGTTCTTC
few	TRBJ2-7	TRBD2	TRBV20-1	CSAREGLLPYEQYF	TGCAGTGCTAGGGAGGGACTACTCCCCTACGAGCAGTACTTC